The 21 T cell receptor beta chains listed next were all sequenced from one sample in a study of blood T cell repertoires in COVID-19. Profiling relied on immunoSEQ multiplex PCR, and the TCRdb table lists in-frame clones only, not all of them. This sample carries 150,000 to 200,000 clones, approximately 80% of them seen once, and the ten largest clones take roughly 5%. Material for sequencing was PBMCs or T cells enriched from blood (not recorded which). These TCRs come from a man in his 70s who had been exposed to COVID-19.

The CDR3: CASSLDRGYNSPLHF. CDR3 coding DNA: TGCGCCAGCAGCTTGGACAGGGGTTATAATTCACCCCTCCACTTT. The gene calls are TRBV5-1 and TRBJ1-6; 7 bases align to TRBD1. The germline CDR1 and CDR2 sequences are SGHRS and YFSETQ. The V segment lost 0 bases and the J segment 4 bases; nucleotides outside the gene matches: 1. The CDR3 contains 15 residues.

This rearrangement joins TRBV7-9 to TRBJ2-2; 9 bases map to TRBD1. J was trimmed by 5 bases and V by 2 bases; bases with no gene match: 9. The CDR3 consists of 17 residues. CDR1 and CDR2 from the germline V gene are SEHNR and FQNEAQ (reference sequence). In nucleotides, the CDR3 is TGTGCCAGCAGCTTATATGTGGGACAGGGAATTACCGGGGAGCTGTTTTTT. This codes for CASSLYVGQGITGELFF.

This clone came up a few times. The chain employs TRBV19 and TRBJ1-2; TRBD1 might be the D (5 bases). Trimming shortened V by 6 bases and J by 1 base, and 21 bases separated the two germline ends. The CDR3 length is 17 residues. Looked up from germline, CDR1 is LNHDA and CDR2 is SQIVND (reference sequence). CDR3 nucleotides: TGTGCCAGTAGACTCCCTCAACCGGGACTGCTTAACTATGGCTACACCTTC. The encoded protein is CASRLPQPGLLNYGYTF.

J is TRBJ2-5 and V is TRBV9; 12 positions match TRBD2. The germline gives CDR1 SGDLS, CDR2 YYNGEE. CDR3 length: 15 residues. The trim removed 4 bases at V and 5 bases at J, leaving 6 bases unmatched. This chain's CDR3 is CASSSSGGAFETQYF. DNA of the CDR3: TGTGCCAGCAGCTCTAGCGGGGGGGCATTCGAGACCCAGTACTTC.

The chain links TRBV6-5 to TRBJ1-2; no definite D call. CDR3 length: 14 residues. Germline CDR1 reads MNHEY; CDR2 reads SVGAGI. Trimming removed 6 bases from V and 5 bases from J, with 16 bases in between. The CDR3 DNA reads TGTGCCAGCAGCGATACAAACGCTAGATATGGCTACACCTTC. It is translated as CASSDTNARYGYTF.

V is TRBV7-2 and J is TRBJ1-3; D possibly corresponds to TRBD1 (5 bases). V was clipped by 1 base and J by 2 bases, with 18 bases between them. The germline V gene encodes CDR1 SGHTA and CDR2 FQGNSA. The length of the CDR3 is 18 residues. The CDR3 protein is CASSLVPGGGRAGNTIYF. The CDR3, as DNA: TGTGCCAGCAGCTTAGTTCCCGGGGGGGGACGAGCTGGAAACACCATATATTTT.

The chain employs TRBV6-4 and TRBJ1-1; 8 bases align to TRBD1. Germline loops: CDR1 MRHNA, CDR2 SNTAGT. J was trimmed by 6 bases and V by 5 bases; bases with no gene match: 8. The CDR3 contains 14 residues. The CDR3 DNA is TGTGCCAGCAGTCCCGACAGGGGAAGACCTGAAGCTTTCTTT. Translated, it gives CASSPDRGRPEAFF.

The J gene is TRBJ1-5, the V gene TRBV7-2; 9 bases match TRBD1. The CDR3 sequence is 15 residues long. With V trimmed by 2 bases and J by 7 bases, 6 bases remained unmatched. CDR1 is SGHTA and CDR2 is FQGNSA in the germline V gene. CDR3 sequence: CASSLRTGEDQPQHF. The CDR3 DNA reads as TGTGCCAGCAGCTTAAGGACAGGGGAGGACCAGCCCCAGCATTTT.

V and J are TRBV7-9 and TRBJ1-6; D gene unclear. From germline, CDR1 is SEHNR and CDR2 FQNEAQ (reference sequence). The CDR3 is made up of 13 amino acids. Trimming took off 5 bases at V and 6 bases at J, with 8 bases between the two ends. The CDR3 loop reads CASSRSSNSPLHF. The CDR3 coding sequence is TGTGCCAGCAGCCGTTCGTCTAATTCACCCCTCCACTTT.

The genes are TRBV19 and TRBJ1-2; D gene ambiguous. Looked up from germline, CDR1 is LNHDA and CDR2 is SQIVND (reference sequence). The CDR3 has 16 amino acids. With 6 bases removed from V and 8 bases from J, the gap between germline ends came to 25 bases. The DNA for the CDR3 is TGTGCCAGTAGCACAACACCTCAGATGTCTTCTTTCGGCTACACCTTC. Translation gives CASSTTPQMSSFGYTF.

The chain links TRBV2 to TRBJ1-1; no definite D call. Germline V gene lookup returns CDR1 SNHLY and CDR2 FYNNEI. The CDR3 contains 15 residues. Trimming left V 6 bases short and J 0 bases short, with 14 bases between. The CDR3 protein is CASRESGVMNTEAFF. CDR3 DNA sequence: TGTGCCAGCAGGGAGTCGGGAGTCATGAACACTGAAGCTTTCTTT.

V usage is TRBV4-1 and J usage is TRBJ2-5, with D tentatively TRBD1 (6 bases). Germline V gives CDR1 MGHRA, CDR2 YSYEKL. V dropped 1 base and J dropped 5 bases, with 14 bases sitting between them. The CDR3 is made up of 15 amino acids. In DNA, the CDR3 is TGCGCCAGCAGCCAAGCAGGGCAGGGGTGGGAGACCCAGTACTTC. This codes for CASSQAGQGWETQYF.

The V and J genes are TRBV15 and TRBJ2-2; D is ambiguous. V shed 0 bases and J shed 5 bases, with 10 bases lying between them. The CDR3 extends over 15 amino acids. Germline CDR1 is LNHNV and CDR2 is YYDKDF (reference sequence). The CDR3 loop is CATSRDLELTGELFF. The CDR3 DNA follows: TGTGCCACCAGCAGAGATTTGGAGCTGACCGGGGAGCTGTTTTTT.

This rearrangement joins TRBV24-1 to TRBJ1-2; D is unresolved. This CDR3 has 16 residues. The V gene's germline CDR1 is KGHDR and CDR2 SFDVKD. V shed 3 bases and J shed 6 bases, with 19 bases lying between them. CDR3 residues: CATSDPGKQGSDGYTF. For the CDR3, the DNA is TGTGCCACCAGTGATCCGGGGAAGCAAGGGAGCGATGGCTACACCTTC.

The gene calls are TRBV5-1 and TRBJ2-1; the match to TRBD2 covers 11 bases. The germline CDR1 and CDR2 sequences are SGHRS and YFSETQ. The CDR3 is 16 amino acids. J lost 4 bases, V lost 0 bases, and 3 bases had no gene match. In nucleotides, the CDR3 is TGCGCCAGCAGCTTGGAGGCTAGCGGGGGGTACAATGAGCAGTTCTTC. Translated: CASSLEASGGYNEQFF.

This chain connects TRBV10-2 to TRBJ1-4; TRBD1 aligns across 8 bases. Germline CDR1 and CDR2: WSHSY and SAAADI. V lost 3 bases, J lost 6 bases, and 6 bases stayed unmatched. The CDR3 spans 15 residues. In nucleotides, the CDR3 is TGCGCCAGCAGTGAACGGGACAGGAGGGATGAAAAACTGTTTTTT. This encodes CASSERDRRDEKLFF.

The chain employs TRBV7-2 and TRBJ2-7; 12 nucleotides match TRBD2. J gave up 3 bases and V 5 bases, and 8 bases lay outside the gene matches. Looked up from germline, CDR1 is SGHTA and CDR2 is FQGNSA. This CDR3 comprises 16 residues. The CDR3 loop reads CASSPAGLAGYYEQYF. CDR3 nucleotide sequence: TGTGCCAGCAGCCCCGCAGGACTAGCGGGGTACTACGAGCAGTACTTC.

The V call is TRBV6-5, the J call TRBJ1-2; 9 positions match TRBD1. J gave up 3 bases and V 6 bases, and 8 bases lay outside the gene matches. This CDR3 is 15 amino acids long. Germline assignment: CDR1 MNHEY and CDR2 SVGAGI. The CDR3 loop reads CASSQLTGGYYGYTF. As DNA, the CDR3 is TGTGCCAGCAGCCAACTGACAGGGGGATACTATGGCTACACCTTC.

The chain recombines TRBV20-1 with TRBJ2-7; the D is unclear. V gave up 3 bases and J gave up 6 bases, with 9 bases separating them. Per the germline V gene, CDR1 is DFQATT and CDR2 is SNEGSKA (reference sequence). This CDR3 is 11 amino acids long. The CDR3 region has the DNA TGCAGTGCTAGGGCTTTAACCGAGCAGTACTTC. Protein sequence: CSARALTEQYF.

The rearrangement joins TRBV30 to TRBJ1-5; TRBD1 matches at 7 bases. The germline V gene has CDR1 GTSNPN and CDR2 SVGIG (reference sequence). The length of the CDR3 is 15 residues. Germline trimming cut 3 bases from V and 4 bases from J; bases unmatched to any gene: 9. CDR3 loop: CAWRANRGGNQPQHF. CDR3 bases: TGTGCCTGGAGGGCGAACAGGGGCGGGAATCAGCCCCAGCATTTT.

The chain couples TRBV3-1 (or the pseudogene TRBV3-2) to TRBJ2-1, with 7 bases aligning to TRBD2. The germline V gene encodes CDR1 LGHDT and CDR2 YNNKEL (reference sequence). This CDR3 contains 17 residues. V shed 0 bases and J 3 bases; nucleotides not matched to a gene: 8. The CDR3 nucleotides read TGTGCCAGCAGCCAAGAAAAGGGAGGGGTGAACTACAATGAGCAGTTCTTC. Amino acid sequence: CASSQEKGGVNYNEQFF.